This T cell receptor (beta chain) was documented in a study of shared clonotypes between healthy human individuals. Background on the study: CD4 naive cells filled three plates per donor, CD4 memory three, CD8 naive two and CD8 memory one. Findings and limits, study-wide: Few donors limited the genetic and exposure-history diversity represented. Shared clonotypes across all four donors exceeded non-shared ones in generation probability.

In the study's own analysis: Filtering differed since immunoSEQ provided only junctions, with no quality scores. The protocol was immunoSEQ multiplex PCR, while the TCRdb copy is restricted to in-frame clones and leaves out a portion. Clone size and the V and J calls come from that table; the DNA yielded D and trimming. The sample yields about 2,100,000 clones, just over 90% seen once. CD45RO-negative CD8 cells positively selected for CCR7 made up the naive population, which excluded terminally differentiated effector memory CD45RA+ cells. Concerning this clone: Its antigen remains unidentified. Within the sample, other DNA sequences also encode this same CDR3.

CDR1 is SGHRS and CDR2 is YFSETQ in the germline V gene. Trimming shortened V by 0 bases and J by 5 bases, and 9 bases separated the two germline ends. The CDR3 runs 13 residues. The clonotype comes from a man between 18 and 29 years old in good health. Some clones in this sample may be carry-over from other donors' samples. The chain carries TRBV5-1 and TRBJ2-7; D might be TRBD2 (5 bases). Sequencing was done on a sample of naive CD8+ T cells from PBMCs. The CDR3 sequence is CASSLGAGDEQYF. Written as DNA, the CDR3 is TGCGCCAGCAGCTTGGGGGCCGGGGACGAGCAGTACTTC.